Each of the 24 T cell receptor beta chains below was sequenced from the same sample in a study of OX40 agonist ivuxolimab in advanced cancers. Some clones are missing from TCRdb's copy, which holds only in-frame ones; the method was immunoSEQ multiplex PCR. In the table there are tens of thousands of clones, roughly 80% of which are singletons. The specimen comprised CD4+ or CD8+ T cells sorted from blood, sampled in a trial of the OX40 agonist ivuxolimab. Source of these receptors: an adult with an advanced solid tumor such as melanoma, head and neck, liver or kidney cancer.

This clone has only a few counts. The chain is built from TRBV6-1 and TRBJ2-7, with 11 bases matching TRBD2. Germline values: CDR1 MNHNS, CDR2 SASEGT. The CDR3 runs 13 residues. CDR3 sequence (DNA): TGTGCATTTGGACTAGCGGGCCGTGGCGAGCAGTACTTC. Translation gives CAFGLAGRGEQYF.

Here the CDR3 reads CASSRGQVDGYTF. In nucleotides, the CDR3 is TGTGCCAGCAGCCGGGGACAGGTAGACGGCTACACCTTC. The genes are TRBV7-9 and TRBJ1-2, with 8 bases matching TRBD1. Losses at the gene ends were 5 bases for V and 8 bases for J; bases not matched to a gene: 7. CDR3 length: 13 residues. Germline V gene data show CDR1 as SEHNR and CDR2 as FQNEAQ (reference sequence).

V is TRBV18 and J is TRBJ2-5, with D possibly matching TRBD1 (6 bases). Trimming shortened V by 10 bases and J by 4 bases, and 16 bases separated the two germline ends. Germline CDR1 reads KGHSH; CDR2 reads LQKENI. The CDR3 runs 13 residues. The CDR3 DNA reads TGTGCCACCACACAGGGACGAGGAGAGACCCAGTACTTC. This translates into CATTQGRGETQYF.

CDR3 protein: CASKRLNTEAFF. Written as DNA, the CDR3 is TGTGCCAGCAAACGACTGAACACTGAAGCTTTCTTT. V gene TRBV2 combines with J gene TRBJ1-1; D unresolved. Germline loops: CDR1 SNHLY, CDR2 FYNNEI. There are 12 residues in the CDR3. V lost 7 bases to trimming and J lost 0 bases, with 6 bases between them.

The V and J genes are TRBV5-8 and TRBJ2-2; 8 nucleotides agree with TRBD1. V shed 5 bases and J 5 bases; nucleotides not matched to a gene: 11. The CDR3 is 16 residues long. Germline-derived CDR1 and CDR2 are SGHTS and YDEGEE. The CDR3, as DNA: TGTGCCAGCAGACGCGGCTACAGGGGGAGAACCGGGGAGCTGTTTTTT. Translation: CASRRGYRGRTGELFF.

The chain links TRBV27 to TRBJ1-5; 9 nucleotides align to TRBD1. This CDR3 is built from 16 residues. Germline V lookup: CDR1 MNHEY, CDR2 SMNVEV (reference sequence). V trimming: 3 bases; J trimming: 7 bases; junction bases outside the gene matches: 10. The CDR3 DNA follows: TGTGCCAGCAGTTTCACCGGGACAGGGACCGTCCAGCCCCAGCATTTT. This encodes CASSFTGTGTVQPQHF.

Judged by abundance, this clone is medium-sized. CDR3 in DNA: TGTGCCAGCAGCACCTTTGGACAGGGTACTAACTATGGCTACACCTTC. Its protein is CASSTFGQGTNYGYTF. This chain joins TRBV27 and TRBJ1-2; TRBD1 agrees at 8 bases. This CDR3 is 16 amino acids long. The V and J ends lost 6 bases and 0 bases, in that order; junction bases with no gene match: 9. The germline V gene has CDR1 MNHEY and CDR2 SMNVEV (reference sequence).

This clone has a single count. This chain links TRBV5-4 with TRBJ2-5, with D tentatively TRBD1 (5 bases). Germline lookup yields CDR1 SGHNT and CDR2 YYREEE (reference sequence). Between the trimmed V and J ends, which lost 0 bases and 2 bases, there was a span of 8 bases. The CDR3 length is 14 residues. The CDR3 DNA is TGTGCCAGCAGCTTGGCACAGGAACAAGAGACCCAGTACTTC. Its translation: CASSLAQEQETQYF.

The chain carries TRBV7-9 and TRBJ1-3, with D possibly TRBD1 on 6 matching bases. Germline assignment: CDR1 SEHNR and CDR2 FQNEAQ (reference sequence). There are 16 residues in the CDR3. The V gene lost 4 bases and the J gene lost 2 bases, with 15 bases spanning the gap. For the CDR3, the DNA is TGTGCCAGCAGCTCAGACAGGACTTCAACTGGAAACACCATATATTTT. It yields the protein CASSSDRTSTGNTIYF.

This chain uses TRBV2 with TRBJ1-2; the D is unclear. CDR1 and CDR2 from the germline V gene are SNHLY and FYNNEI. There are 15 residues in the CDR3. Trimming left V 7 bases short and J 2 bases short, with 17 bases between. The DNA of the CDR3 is TGTGCCAGCACCGGAGGGATAGGACGGAACTATGGCTACACCTTC. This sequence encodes CASTGGIGRNYGYTF.

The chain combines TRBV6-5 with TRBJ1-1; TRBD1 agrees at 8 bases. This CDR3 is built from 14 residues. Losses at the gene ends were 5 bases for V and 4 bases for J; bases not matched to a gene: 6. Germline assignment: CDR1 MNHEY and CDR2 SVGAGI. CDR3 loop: CASSARTGRTEAFF. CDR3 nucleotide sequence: TGTGCCAGCAGTGCCCGGACAGGGCGCACTGAAGCTTTCTTT.

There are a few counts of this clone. In DNA, the CDR3 is TGTGCCAGCAGCCTGGCAGGGGAGAAAGTCTACACCTTC. It encodes CASSLAGEKVYTF. The chain has TRBV7-9 and TRBJ1-2; the D gene is possibly TRBD1 (6 bases). The CDR3 runs to 13 residues. CDR1 and CDR2 from the germline V gene are SEHNR and FQNEAQ (reference sequence). The ends were cut back, 5 bases at V and 10 bases at J, with 17 bases in the middle.

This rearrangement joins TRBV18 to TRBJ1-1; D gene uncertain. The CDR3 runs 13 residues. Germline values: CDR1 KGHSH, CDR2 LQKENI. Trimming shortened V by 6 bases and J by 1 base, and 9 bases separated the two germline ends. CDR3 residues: CASSLTSNTEAFF. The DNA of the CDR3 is TGTGCCAGCTCGCTAACATCGAACACTGAAGCTTTCTTT. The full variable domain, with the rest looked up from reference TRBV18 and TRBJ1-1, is NAGVMQNPRHLVRRRGQEARLRCSPMKGHSHVYWYRQLPEEGLKFMVYLQKENIIDESGMPKERFSAEFPKEGPSILRIQQVVRGDSAAYFCASSLTSNTEAFFGQGTRLTVV.

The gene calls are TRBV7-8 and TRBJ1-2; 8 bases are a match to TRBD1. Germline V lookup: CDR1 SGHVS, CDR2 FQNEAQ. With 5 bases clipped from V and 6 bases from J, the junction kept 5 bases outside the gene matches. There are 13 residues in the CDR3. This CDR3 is CASSTSGGDGYTF. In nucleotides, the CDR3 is TGTGCCAGCAGCACCTCAGGGGGCGATGGCTACACCTTC.

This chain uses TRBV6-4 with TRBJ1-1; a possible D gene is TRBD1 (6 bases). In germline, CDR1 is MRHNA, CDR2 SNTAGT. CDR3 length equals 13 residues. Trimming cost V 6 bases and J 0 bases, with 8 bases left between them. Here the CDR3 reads CASSRDMNTEAFF. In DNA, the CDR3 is TGTGCCAGCAGCCGGGACATGAACACTGAAGCTTTCTTT.

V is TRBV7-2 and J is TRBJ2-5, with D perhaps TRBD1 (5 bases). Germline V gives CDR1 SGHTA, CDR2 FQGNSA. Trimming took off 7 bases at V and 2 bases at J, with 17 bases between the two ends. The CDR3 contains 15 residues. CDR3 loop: CASIRDRQLQETQYF. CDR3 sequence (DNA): TGTGCCAGCATTCGTGACCGACAGTTGCAAGAGACCCAGTACTTC.

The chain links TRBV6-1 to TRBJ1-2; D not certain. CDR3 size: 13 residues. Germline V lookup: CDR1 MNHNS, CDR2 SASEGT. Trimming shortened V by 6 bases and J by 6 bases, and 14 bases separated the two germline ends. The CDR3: CASRRALEDGYTF. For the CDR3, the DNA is TGTGCCAGCAGAAGGGCTTTGGAAGATGGCTACACCTTC.

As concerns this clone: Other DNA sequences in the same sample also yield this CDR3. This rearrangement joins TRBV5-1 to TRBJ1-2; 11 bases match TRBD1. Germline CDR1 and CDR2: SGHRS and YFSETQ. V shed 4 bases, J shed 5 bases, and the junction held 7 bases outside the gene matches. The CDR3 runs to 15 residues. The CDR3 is CASSLGTGGTYGYTF. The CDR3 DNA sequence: TGCGCCAGCAGCCTTGGGACAGGGGGAACGTATGGCTACACCTTC.

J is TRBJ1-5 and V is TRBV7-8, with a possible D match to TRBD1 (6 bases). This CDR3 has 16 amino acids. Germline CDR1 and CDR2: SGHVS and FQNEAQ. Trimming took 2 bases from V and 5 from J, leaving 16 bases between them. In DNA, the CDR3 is TGTGCCAGCAGCTTAATGGCGGGGGGCTCTTATCAGCCCCAGCATTTT. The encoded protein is CASSLMAGGSYQPQHF.

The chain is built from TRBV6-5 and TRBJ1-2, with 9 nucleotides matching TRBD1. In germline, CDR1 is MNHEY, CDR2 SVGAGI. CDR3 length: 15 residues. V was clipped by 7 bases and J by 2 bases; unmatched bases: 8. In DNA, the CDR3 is TGTGCCAGCAACGGAGGGACAGGGTCGAACTATGGCTACACCTTC. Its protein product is CASNGGTGSNYGYTF.

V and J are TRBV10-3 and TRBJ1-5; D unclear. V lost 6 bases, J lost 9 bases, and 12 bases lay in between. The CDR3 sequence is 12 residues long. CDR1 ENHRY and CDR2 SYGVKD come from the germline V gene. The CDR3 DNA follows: TGTGCCATCAGCCGACCGTTTGCGCCCCAGCATTTT. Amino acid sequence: CAISRPFAPQHF.

The CDR3 sequence is CAISTGYTEAFF. The CDR3 coding sequence is TGTGCCATATCAACGGGCTACACTGAAGCTTTCTTT. This rearrangement joins TRBV10-3 to TRBJ1-1; D gene unclear. CDR3 length equals 12 residues. Trimming removed 9 bases at V and 3 bases at J, with 11 bases between. CDR1 and CDR2 (germline): ENHRY, SYGVKD.

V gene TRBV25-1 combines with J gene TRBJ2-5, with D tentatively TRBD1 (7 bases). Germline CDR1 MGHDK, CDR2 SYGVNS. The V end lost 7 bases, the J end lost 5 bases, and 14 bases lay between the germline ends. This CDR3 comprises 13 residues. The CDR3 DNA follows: TGTGCCAGCACCCGGGACAGCGGGGAGACCCAGTACTTC. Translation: CASTRDSGETQYF.

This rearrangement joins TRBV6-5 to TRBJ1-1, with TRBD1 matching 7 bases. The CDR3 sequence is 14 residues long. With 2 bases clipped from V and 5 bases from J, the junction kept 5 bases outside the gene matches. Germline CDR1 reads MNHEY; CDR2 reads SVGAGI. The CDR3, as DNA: TGTGCCAGCAGTTACGGCGCAGGGGGGACTGAAGCTTTCTTT. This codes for CASSYGAGGTEAFF.